Each of the 13 T cell receptor beta chains below was sequenced from the same sample in a study of T cell repertoires in cytomegalovirus infection. TCRdb ran MiXCR on the reads and lists one entry per CDR3 protein. The sample holds hundreds of thousands of distinct CDR3 sequences, 35% to 40% seen once. The specimen sequenced was PBMCs. All receptors come from a human donor in good health (CMV status not recorded). Some clones in this sample may be carry-over from other donors' samples.

This clonotype was recorded a few times. CDR3 sequence (DNA): TGTGCCAGCAGTTTATCCGGACAGCTTAACACCGGGGAGCTGTTTTTT. Translated, it gives CASSLSGQLNTGELFF. The chain uses TRBV12-3 or TRBV12-4 and TRBJ2-2, with D possibly being TRBD1 (6 bases). The ends were cut back, 2 bases at V and 2 bases at J, with 12 bases in the middle. This CDR3 is 16 amino acids long.

This clonotype was recorded a few times. V gene TRBV6-6 combines with J gene TRBJ1-2; D is ambiguous. V dropped 0 bases and J dropped 0 bases, with 8 bases sitting between them. This CDR3 comprises 15 residues. CDR1 and CDR2 (germline): MNHNY, SVGAGI (reference sequence). The CDR3 loop is CASSYSARSNYGYTF. The CDR3 DNA reads TGTGCCAGCAGTTACTCGGCAAGATCTAACTATGGCTACACCTTC.

CDR3 in amino acids: CAWSVGGEKLFF. The CDR3 DNA reads as TGTGCCTGGAGTGTAGGAGGGGAAAAACTGTTTTTT. The J gene is TRBJ1-4, the V gene TRBV30; D uncertain. Germline lookup yields CDR1 GTSNPN and CDR2 SVGIG (reference sequence). The CDR3 loop spans 12 amino acids. The ends were cut back, 0 bases at V and 8 bases at J, with 7 bases in the middle. Full variable domain (missing parts from reference TRBV30 and TRBJ1-4): SQTIHQWPATLVQPVGSPLSLECTVEGTSNPNLYWYRQAAGRGLQLLFYSVGIGQISSEVPQNLSASRPQDRQFILSSKKLLLSDSGFYLCAWSVGGEKLFFGSGTQLSVL.

This chain joins TRBV7-6 and TRBJ2-7, with D possibly being TRBD1 or TRBD2 (6 bases each). V lost 5 bases, J lost 0 bases, and 14 bases lay in between. This CDR3 has 15 residues. Germline V lookup: CDR1 SGHVS, CDR2 FNYEAQ. CDR3 sequence (DNA): TGTGCCAGCAGCGCCCCGGGGGCAAGCTCCTACGAGCAGTACTTC. Its protein product is CASSAPGASSYEQYF.

The chain has TRBV29-1 and TRBJ1-2; TRBD1 matches at 8 bases. Germline CDR1 is SQVTM and CDR2 is ANQGSEA. The CDR3 loop spans 16 amino acids. With 6 bases clipped from V and 5 bases from J, the junction kept 17 bases outside the gene matches. The CDR3 loop reads CSVYGQGNPLWYGYTF. In DNA, the CDR3 is TGCAGCGTATACGGACAGGGCAACCCCCTGTGGTATGGCTACACCTTC.

The table lists this clonotype with a few counts. The rearrangement uses TRBV25-1 and TRBJ2-1; D is perhaps TRBD1 or TRBD2 (6 bases each). V lost 4 bases and J lost 5, with 15 bases in between. The CDR3 loop spans 15 amino acids. The germline CDR1 and CDR2 sequences are MGHDK and SYGVNS. The CDR3 sequence is CASSVSGGPHNEQFF. Written as DNA, the CDR3 is TGTGCCAGCAGTGTGTCTGGGGGGCCCCACAATGAGCAGTTCTTC.

On this clonotype itself: The junction shows a germline mismatch at one end, possibly a read error. The chain links TRBV7-2 to TRBJ2-1; unclear D gene. The CDR3 has 15 residues. Germline lookup yields CDR1 SGHTA and CDR2 FQGNSA. DNA for the CDR3: TGTGCCAGCAGCTTCGTGAAGGGAACGTTGGATGAGCAGTTATTC. It translates to CASSFVKGTLDEQLF.

For the CDR3, the DNA is TGTGCCAGCAGTTCCTCGGAAGGACTAGCGGGGGTTTACAATGAGCAGTTCTTC. Translating it yields CASSSSEGLAGVYNEQFF. This rearrangement joins TRBV6-2 or TRBV6-3 to TRBJ2-1; 13 bases agree with TRBD2. Trimming removed 4 bases from V and 4 bases from J; junction bases left unmatched: 10. This CDR3 region has 18 residues. CDR1 and CDR2 (germline): MNHEY, SVGEGT.

The table lists this clonotype with many counts. The V call is TRBV7-2, the J call TRBJ1-2; no clear D gene. With 0 bases removed from V and 6 bases from J, the gap between germline ends came to 8 bases. CDR3 length: 13 residues. Germline V gene lookup returns CDR1 SGHTA and CDR2 FQGNSA. This chain's CDR3 is CASSLASGDGYTF. The CDR3 DNA reads as TGTGCCAGCAGCTTAGCGAGTGGAGATGGCTACACCTTC.

This chain's CDR3 is CASSSEDGLMNTEAFF. The CDR3 coding sequence is TGCGCCAGCAGCTCCGAGGATGGATTAATGAACACTGAAGCTTTCTTT. V and J are TRBV5-1 and TRBJ1-1; D is ambiguous. The V end lost 3 bases, the J end lost 0 bases, and 15 bases lay between the germline ends. Looked up from germline, CDR1 is SGHRS and CDR2 is YFSETQ. The CDR3 sequence is 16 residues long.

This clonotype was seen a few times. V gene TRBV27 combines with J gene TRBJ2-7; the D call may be TRBD1 or TRBD2 (5 bases each). V lost 6 bases and J 4 bases, leaving 22 bases between the germline ends. Germline values: CDR1 MNHEY, CDR2 SMNVEV (reference sequence). This CDR3 has 16 amino acids. CDR3 sequence (DNA): TGTGCCAGCAGCCAACTAGGGGTAACAGAGGAATACGAGCAGTACTTC. It translates to CASSQLGVTEEYEQYF.

This clonotype has more than one count but fewer than ten. J is TRBJ2-1 and V is TRBV20-1, with a tentative D call TRBD2 (5 bases). The V end was cut by 6 bases, the J end by 2 bases, with 20 bases between. The CDR3 has 16 residues. Germline CDR1 DFQATT, CDR2 SNEGSKA (reference sequence). The CDR3 reads CSAAPLSASPYNEQFF. The CDR3, as DNA: TGCAGTGCCGCCCCCCTTAGCGCCTCACCCTACAATGAGCAGTTCTTC.

This clonotype was detected a few times. This chain uses TRBV25-1 with TRBJ1-5; 8 bases are shared with TRBD1. The CDR3 runs to 14 residues. Germline V gene lookup returns CDR1 MGHDK and CDR2 SYGVNS. The ends lost 10 bases at V and 3 bases at J; junction bases unmatched: 8. The chain's CDR3 is CATRGQGINQPQHF. In nucleotides, the CDR3 is TGTGCCACCAGAGGACAGGGAATCAATCAGCCCCAGCATTTT.